The present TCR beta chain was sequenced within a study of cytomegalovirus exposure and HLA in healthy donors. Sequencing was performed with immunoSEQ multiplex PCR; in TCRdb, only in-frame clones are kept and a portion is missing. Among under 80,000 clones, approximately 95% were seen once, and the ten largest hold around 2.1%. The CDR3 is made up of 15 amino acids. Germline V lookup: CDR1 MGHRA, CDR2 YSYEKL. Trimming stripped 3 bases from V and 0 bases from J, with 12 bases between. Sequences were obtained from PBMCs. The chain carries TRBV4-1 and TRBJ2-7; D might be TRBD2 (6 bases). This sequence was found in a woman in her late teens or twenties in good health and CMV-seronegative. CDR3 DNA sequence: TGCGCCAGCAGCCATACACCGGAGGGCTCCTACGAGCAGTACTTC. This translates into CASSHTPEGSYEQYF.